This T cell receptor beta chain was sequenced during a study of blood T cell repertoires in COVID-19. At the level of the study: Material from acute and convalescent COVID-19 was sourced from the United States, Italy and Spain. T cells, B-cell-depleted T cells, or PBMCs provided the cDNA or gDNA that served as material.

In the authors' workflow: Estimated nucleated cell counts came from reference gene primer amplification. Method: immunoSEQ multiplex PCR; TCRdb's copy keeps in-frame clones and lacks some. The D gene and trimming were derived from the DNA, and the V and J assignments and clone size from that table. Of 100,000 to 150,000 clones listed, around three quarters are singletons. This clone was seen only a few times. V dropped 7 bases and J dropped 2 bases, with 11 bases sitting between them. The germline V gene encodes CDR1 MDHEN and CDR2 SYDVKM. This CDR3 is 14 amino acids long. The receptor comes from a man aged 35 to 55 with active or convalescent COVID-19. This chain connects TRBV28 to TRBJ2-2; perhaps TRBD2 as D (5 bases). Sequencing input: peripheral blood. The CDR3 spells CASTDWRNTGELFF. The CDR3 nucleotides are TGTGCCAGCACGGACTGGCGAAACACCGGGGAGCTGTTTTTT.